These 10 T cell receptor beta chains originate from one sample sequenced in a study of naive and memory T cell subsets. Two oligonucleotides, mixed equimolar, formed the beta constant-region primer covering TRBC1 and TRBC2. The ligated cDNA underwent four PCR rounds using SP2 and nested alpha and beta constant-region primers. TCRdb fed the UMI-ligation and nested PCR reads into MiXCR, producing one record per CDR3 protein. The sample has about 82,000 distinct CDR3 sequences, 9% seen once. Sequenced material: naive CD8+ T cells from blood. The receptor source for this set is a human donor in good health.

This clonotype was counted ten times or more. The J gene is TRBJ2-1, the V gene TRBV12-3 or TRBV12-4; no clear D. The CDR3 is 15 residues long. The V and J ends lost 6 bases and 8 bases respectively, with 20 bases between them. The CDR3 coding sequence is TGTGCCAGCAGCATGACAACCTTGATGAAGGATGAGCAGTTCTTC. Translation: CASSMTTLMKDEQFF.

This clonotype occurred a few times. CDR3 coding DNA: TGCGCCAGCAGCCAAGGGGGGAACCTCGGCTATGGCTACACCTTC. Residues: CASSQGGNLGYGYTF. The chain carries TRBV4-3 and TRBJ1-2; TRBD1 might be the D (5 bases). Per the germline V gene, CDR1 is LGHNA and CDR2 is YSLEER. The V end was cut by 1 base, the J end by 4 bases, with 13 bases between. The CDR3 runs 15 residues.

The gene calls are TRBV28 and TRBJ2-1; TRBD1 agrees at 8 bases. Trimming removed 2 bases from V and 0 bases from J; junction bases left unmatched: 6. This CDR3 has 17 residues. Germline V lookup: CDR1 MDHEN, CDR2 SYDVKM. Written as DNA, the CDR3 is TGTGCCAGCAGTTTAACCCGGGACAGGAGCTCCTACAATGAGCAGTTCTTC. Encoded protein: CASSLTRDRSSYNEQFF.

The sample holds a few counts of this clonotype. As DNA, the CDR3 is TGTGCCAGCAGCACTCGGGACAGCTCCTACGAGCAGTACTTC. The encoded protein is CASSTRDSSYEQYF. J is TRBJ2-7 and V is TRBV7-9; 7 bases map to TRBD1. The germline V gene has CDR1 SEHNR and CDR2 FQNEAQ (reference sequence). The CDR3 runs to 14 residues. With 5 bases clipped from V and 0 bases from J, the junction kept 4 bases outside the gene matches.

V is TRBV7-8 and J is TRBJ2-7, with 7 positions matching TRBD1. Unmatched junction bases numbered 11, after V lost 5 bases and J lost 4 bases. The CDR3 has 15 amino acids. CDR1 is SGHVS, CDR2 FQNEAQ, per germline. The CDR3 DNA reads as TGTGCCAGCAGCGAGAACAGGGGCACCTTGTACGAGCAGTACTTC. Its translation is CASSENRGTLYEQYF. Full variable domain (missing parts from reference TRBV7-8 and TRBJ2-7): GAGVSQSPRYKVAKRGQDVALRCDPISGHVSLFWYQQALGQGPEFLTYFQNEAQLDKSGLPSDRFFAERPEGSVSTLKIQRTQQEDSAVYLCASSENRGTLYEQYFGPGTRLTVT.

The V gene is TRBV3-1, the J gene TRBJ2-5, with 11 bases lining up with TRBD1. The CDR3 length is 17 residues. The J segment lost 2 bases and the V segment lost 2 bases, leaving 7 bases of the junction unmatched. Germline loops: CDR1 LGHDT, CDR2 YNNKEL (reference sequence). CDR3 sequence: CASSQLPRDRGQETQYF. The CDR3, as DNA: TGTGCCAGCAGCCAACTTCCCCGGGACAGGGGGCAAGAGACCCAGTACTTC.

This clonotype came up a few times. The chain combines TRBV5-5 with TRBJ1-2; D is unresolved. CDR1 is SGHKS, CDR2 YYEKEE, per germline (reference sequence). CDR3 length: 17 residues. The V end lost 2 bases, the J end lost 0 bases, and 17 bases lay between the germline ends. The CDR3 sequence is CASSFTGSVATNYGYTF. CDR3 nucleotide sequence: TGTGCCAGCAGCTTTACGGGGTCCGTCGCCACTAACTATGGCTACACCTTC.

In this sample, this clonotype turned up many times. This sequence joins TRBV11-2 and TRBJ2-7, with a tentative D call TRBD2 (6 bases). Germline loops: CDR1 SGHAT, CDR2 FQNNGV. This CDR3 is 13 amino acids long. Trimming took 3 bases from V and 0 from J, leaving 6 bases between them. DNA for the CDR3: TGTGCCAGCAGCTTCGGGGGCTCCTACGAGCAGTACTTC. Its protein is CASSFGGSYEQYF.

This clonotype was observed many times. This chain joins TRBV7-9 and TRBJ2-1; 8 bases are shared with TRBD2. J was trimmed by 2 bases and V by 5 bases; bases with no gene match: 20. Per germline, CDR1 SEHNR and CDR2 FQNEAQ (reference sequence). The CDR3 totals 20 residues. This CDR3 is CASSTRGGLESSSTYNEQFF. The CDR3 bases are TGTGCCAGCAGCACCCGAGGGGGACTAGAGAGCTCCTCTACCTACAATGAGCAGTTCTTC.

This clonotype has a count of ten or more. The J gene is TRBJ2-1, the V gene TRBV19; 9 bases line up with TRBD2. The CDR3 sequence is 15 residues long. The germline V gene encodes CDR1 LNHDA and CDR2 SQIVND (reference sequence). Losses at the gene ends were 3 bases for V and 1 base for J; bases not matched to a gene: 1. Here the CDR3 DNA reads TGTGCCAGTAGTATGGCGGGAGGGTCCTACAATGAGCAGTTCTTC. Translating it yields CASSMAGGSYNEQFF.